Listed below are T cell receptor beta chains from one sample, sequenced in a study of cytomegalovirus exposure and HLA in healthy donors. Profiled with immunoSEQ multiplex PCR; TCRdb holds only in-frame clones, not every one. Among 150,000 to 200,000 clones listed, about 87% were seen once. Sample: PBMCs. The origin of the receptors is a woman in her twenties or thirties in good health and CMV-seronegative. CDR3s include the opening cysteine and the closing phenylalanine or tryptophan. The D gene is left open where the match is weak. Expanded clones get a size class; other rows say once, few or many, or leave the size out.

>TRBJ2-2|-|-|TRBV7-2
CASSYAGPFYGELFF
TGTGCCAGCAGCTACGCGGGCCCCTTCTACGGGGAGCTGTTTTTT
>TRBJ2-7|few|-|TRBV25-1
CASSEYDQGWNF
TGTGCCAGCAGTGAATATGACCAGGGATGGAATTTC
>TRBJ1-6|-|-|TRBV30
CAWSVNRWFSYNSPLHF
TGTGCCTGGAGTGTAAACAGGTGGTTCTCCTATAATTCACCCCTCCACTTT
>TRBJ1-4|-|TRBD1|TRBV2
CATGQGAVGGGKLFF
TGTGCCACAGGACAGGGGGCAGTAGGTGGAGGAAAACTGTTTTTT
>TRBJ1-2|-|TRBD1|TRBV6-5
CASVGQGGDYGYTF
TGTGCCAGCGTGGGACAGGGCGGGGACTATGGCTACACCTTC
>TRBJ1-6|-|-|TRBV25-1
CASSESCPGSTENSPLHF
TGTGCCAGCAGTGAATCATGTCCGGGGAGTACTGAGAATTCACCCCTCCACTTT
>TRBJ2-1|once|-|TRBV19
CASIGTFNNEQFF
TGTGCCAGTATCGGGACTTTTAACAATGAGCAGTTCTTC
>TRBJ2-1|-|TRBD2|TRBV27
CASQLAVYNEQFF
TGTGCCAGTCAACTAGCGGTATACAATGAGCAGTTCTTC
>TRBJ1-1|-|TRBD1|TRBV27
CASKPGQGVWEAFF
TGTGCCAGCAAACCGGGACAGGGAGTATGGGAAGCTTTCTTT
>TRBJ2-7|-|TRBD1|TRBV6-1
CASSDWGQGGGYEQYF
TGTGCCAGCAGTGACTGGGGACAGGGGGGCGGATACGAGCAGTACTTC
>TRBJ1-3|-|-|TRBV11-2
CASSLASGSGNTIYF
TGTGCCAGCAGCTTAGCCTCAGGGTCTGGAAACACCATATATTTT
>TRBJ1-2|-|TRBD1|TRBV6-1
CASSEFNTGGGYGYTF
TGTGCCAGCAGTGAATTCAACACAGGGGGCGGCTATGGCTACACCTTC
>TRBJ2-5|-|TRBD2|TRBV5-1
CASSLGREGETQYF
TGCGCCAGCAGCTTGGGACGGGAGGGAGAGACCCAGTACTTC
>TRBJ2-7|few|TRBD1|TRBV27
CASRGTVSYEQYF
TGTGCCAGCAGAGGGACAGTGTCCTACGAGCAGTACTTC
>TRBJ2-3|few|TRBD2|TRBV4-1
CASSLALAGGPSTDTQYF
TGCGCCAGCAGCCTCGCACTAGCGGGGGGGCCTTCAACAGATACGCAGTATTTT
>TRBJ2-5|-|-|TRBV4-3
CASSQDWEETQYF
TGCGCCAGCAGCCAAGATTGGGAGGAGACCCAGTACTTC
>TRBJ1-1|-|-|TRBV19
CASSIAAANTEAFF
TGTGCCAGTAGTATTGCAGCGGCGAACACTGAAGCTTTCTTT
>TRBJ2-7|-|-|TRBV4-3
CASSQVLWHYEQYF
TGCGCCAGCAGCCAAGTTTTGTGGCACTACGAGCAGTACTTC
>TRBJ2-3|-|TRBD2|TRBV19
CASTALAGVGYTQYF
TGTGCCAGTACCGCTCTAGCGGGGGTCGGTTATACGCAGTATTTT
>TRBJ2-1|-|TRBD1|TRBV27
CASRSGTAELYNEQFF
TGTGCCAGCAGATCCGGGACAGCGGAATTGTACAATGAGCAGTTCTTC
>TRBJ2-3|-|TRBD2|TRBV25-1
CASSVLEPGGRTDTQYF
TGTGCCAGCAGTGTTTTGGAGCCGGGGGGGCGCACAGATACGCAGTATTTT
>TRBJ1-5|-|-|TRBV6-5
CASSSLAWADNQPQHF
TGTGCCAGCAGTTCTCTAGCCTGGGCAGACAATCAGCCCCAGCATTTT
>TRBJ1-5|-|-|TRBV10-3
CAISDRAGNQPQHF
TGTGCCATCAGTGACCGAGCAGGGAATCAGCCCCAGCATTTT
>TRBJ1-5|few|-|TRBV18
CASSPQGSGNQPQHF
TGTGCCAGCTCACCACAAGGGAGTGGCAATCAGCCCCAGCATTTT
>TRBJ2-3|-|-|TRBV27
CASSFGWGGHADTQYF
TGTGCCAGCAGTTTTGGGTGGGGGGGCCATGCAGATACGCAGTATTTT
>TRBJ1-1|-|-|TRBV4-3
CASSQRFRGNTEAFF
TGCGCCAGCAGCCAAAGGTTCAGAGGGAACACTGAAGCTTTCTTT
>TRBJ2-1|-|TRBD2|TRBV6-1
CASSEARRLAGWDEQFF
TGTGCCAGCAGTGAAGCGAGACGACTAGCGGGGTGGGATGAGCAGTTCTTC
>TRBJ1-2|-|-|TRBV5-1
CASSYRREGWDYGYTF
TGCGCCAGCAGCTACCGACGGGAGGGGTGGGACTATGGCTACACCTTC
>TRBJ1-1|-|TRBD1|TRBV19
CASSIAHDRDTEAFF
TGTGCCAGTAGTATAGCCCACGACAGGGACACTGAAGCTTTCTTT
>TRBJ1-2|-|TRBD1|TRBV2
CASSRQGVNYGYTF
TGTGCCAGTTCGAGACAGGGGGTTAACTATGGCTACACCTTC
>TRBJ1-3|-|TRBD1|TRBV10-3
CATQTGYLSGNTIYF
TGTGCCACCCAGACAGGGTATCTATCCGGAAACACCATATATTTT
>TRBJ1-6|once|-|TRBV5-4
CASSLALGVENSPLHF
TGTGCCAGCAGCTTGGCGTTAGGGGTTGAAAATTCACCCCTCCACTTT
>TRBJ2-7|-|-|TRBV6-6
CASSAQRDNYEQYF
TGTGCCAGCAGTGCACAGAGGGACAACTACGAGCAGTACTTC
>TRBJ2-3|-|-|TRBV9
CASSVELNTDTQYF
TGTGCCAGCAGCGTAGAGCTGAACACAGATACGCAGTATTTT
>TRBJ1-2|-|-|TRBV5-6
CASSSGGGGYTF
TGTGCCAGCAGCTCGGGTGGGGGGGGCTACACCTTC
>TRBJ1-5|-|TRBD1|TRBV5-6
CASSIYTRQGGQPQHF
TGTGCCAGCAGCATATATACTCGACAGGGAGGTCAGCCCCAGCATTTT
>TRBJ1-5|-|-|TRBV7-9
CASSRHNQPQHF
TGTGCCAGCAGCCGACACAATCAGCCCCAGCATTTT
>TRBJ1-2|-|-|TRBV13
CASSLGRGRGGYGYTF
TGTGCCAGCAGCTTAGGCCGGGGCAGGGGTGGCTATGGCTACACCTTC
>TRBJ1-1|-|-|TRBV11-1
CASSSHMINTEAFF
TGTGCCAGCAGCTCACACATGATCAACACTGAAGCTTTCTTT
>TRBJ2-3|-|-|TRBV9
CASSRGPGTDTQYF
TGTGCCAGCAGCCGGGGTCCGGGCACAGATACGCAGTATTTT
>TRBJ2-3|-|TRBD1|TRBV7-9
CASSSPQGAEDTQYF
TGTGCCAGCAGCTCACCGCAGGGGGCAGAAGATACGCAGTATTTT
>TRBJ1-5|-|-|TRBV27
CASRGRAINQPQHF
TGTGCCAGCAGGGGTCGAGCGATCAATCAGCCCCAGCATTTT
>TRBJ2-5|-|TRBD2|TRBV11-2
CASSSGLAGGIETQYF
TGTGCCAGCAGCTCCGGACTAGCGGGGGGTATAGAGACCCAGTACTTC
>TRBJ2-3|-|-|TRBV4-1
CASSQDSGSLTDTQYF
TGCGCCAGCAGCCAAGATTCCGGGTCTCTAACAGATACGCAGTATTTT
>TRBJ2-1|-|-|TRBV2
CASSERLDSSYNEQFF
TGTGCCAGCAGTGAAAGACTGGACAGCTCCTACAATGAGCAGTTCTTC
>TRBJ2-7|once|TRBD1|TRBV4-1
CASSQGRQGTRYEQYF
TGCGCCAGCAGCCAAGGGAGACAGGGGACGCGATACGAGCAGTACTTC
>TRBJ2-5|-|TRBD1|TRBV5-1
CASSNSGTGGSETQYF
TGCGCCAGCAGCAATTCCGGGACAGGGGGTTCCGAGACCCAGTACTTC
>TRBJ2-5|few|-|TRBV4-1
CASSQPADQETQYF
TGCGCCAGCAGCCAACCTGCCGATCAGGAGACCCAGTACTTC
>TRBJ1-6|-|-|TRBV19
CASSIRGRVSPLHF
TGTGCCAGTAGTATTAGAGGGCGCGTTTCACCCCTCCACTTT
>TRBJ2-5|-|TRBD1|TRBV12-5
CASGFVGQQQETQYF
TGTGCTAGTGGTTTCGTGGGACAGCAACAAGAGACCCAGTACTTC
>TRBJ2-1|-|-|TRBV6-1
CASSPGYNEQFF
TGTGCCAGCAGTCCGGGCTACAATGAGCAGTTCTTC
>TRBJ2-1|-|-|TRBV9
CASRMITDTYYNEQFF
TGTGCCAGCAGGATGATAACAGACACCTACTACAATGAGCAGTTCTTC
>TRBJ1-2|once|-|TRBV11-2
CASSSSVMERGNYGYTF
TGTGCCAGCAGCTCTAGCGTGATGGAGAGAGGGAACTATGGCTACACCTTC
>TRBJ1-2|-|-|TRBV6-5
CASSEHRNPYGYTF
TGTGCCAGCAGTGAGCACAGGAATCCCTATGGCTACACCTTC
>TRBJ1-2|-|-|TRBV5-1
CASSLGPGEADGYTF
TGCGCCAGCAGTTTGGGCCCCGGGGAGGCCGATGGCTACACCTTC
>TRBJ1-2|-|-|TRBV6-5
CASSGEKSHGYTF
TGTGCCAGCAGCGGGGAAAAGTCTCATGGCTACACCTTC
>TRBJ2-7|-|-|TRBV29-1
CSVVSGDAYEQYF
TGCAGCGTTGTTTCGGGAGACGCTTACGAGCAGTACTTC
>TRBJ2-3|-|-|TRBV7-9
CASSSRQAVSTDTQYF
TGTGCCAGCAGCTCCCGACAGGCGGTTAGCACAGATACGCAGTATTTT
>TRBJ1-1|many|-|TRBV5-6
CASSKAGGWPEAFF
TGTGCCAGCAGCAAGGCGGGGGGGTGGCCTGAAGCTTTCTTT